The entry that follows covers one T cell receptor beta chain sequence. Antigen: not known. This entry is derived from a study of cytomegalovirus exposure and HLA in healthy donors. The wider study: Among the approximately 400 donors who were genotyped, about 79% fell in the genetic ancestry cluster that is associated with self-reported Caucasian donors.

This PCR relied on a set of 60 Vbeta primers and 13 Jbeta primers. This table comes from immunoSEQ multiplex PCR, and its TCRdb copy is limited to in-frame clones, with some not included. The table lists 150,000 to 200,000 clones, roughly 79% of them singletons, with around 2% in the top ten. Trimming removed 2 bases at V and 12 bases at J, with 13 bases between. CDR1 DFQATT and CDR2 SNEGSKA come from the germline V gene (reference sequence). The CDR3 is 11 residues long. General observations from the study: Diagnosis of cytomegalovirus status made by the classifier reportedly showed high specificity and sensitivity.

The sequenced sample consisted of PBMCs. The J gene is TRBJ1-2, the V gene TRBV20-1, with D unresolved. This sequence originates from a woman between 25 and 40 years old in good health and CMV-seropositive. The CDR3 region is CSARKQLDDTF. CDR3 nucleotides: TGCAGTGCTAGAAAACAGCTGGATGACACCTTC.